The TCR beta chain described here comes from a study of response to subunit inactivated influenza vaccine. TCRdb re-called the RT-PCR reads through MiXCR, storing one row per CDR3 protein. The sample consists of a few hundred thousand distinct CDR3 sequences, 20% to 25% of them appearing once. The clonotype originates from a man in his fifties or sixties who received an inactivated influenza vaccine. The source was PBMCs from blood, collected 21 months after vaccination.

CDR3 sequence (DNA): TGCAGCGTGGCTAGCGGGAGGGCCTACGAGCAGTACTTC. Encoded protein: CSVASGRAYEQYF. The genes are TRBV29-1 and TRBJ2-7, with 12 bases aligning to TRBD2. This CDR3 region has 13 residues. V lost 6 bases, J lost 2 bases, and 2 bases stayed unmatched. Germline assignment: CDR1 SQVTM and CDR2 ANQGSEA.